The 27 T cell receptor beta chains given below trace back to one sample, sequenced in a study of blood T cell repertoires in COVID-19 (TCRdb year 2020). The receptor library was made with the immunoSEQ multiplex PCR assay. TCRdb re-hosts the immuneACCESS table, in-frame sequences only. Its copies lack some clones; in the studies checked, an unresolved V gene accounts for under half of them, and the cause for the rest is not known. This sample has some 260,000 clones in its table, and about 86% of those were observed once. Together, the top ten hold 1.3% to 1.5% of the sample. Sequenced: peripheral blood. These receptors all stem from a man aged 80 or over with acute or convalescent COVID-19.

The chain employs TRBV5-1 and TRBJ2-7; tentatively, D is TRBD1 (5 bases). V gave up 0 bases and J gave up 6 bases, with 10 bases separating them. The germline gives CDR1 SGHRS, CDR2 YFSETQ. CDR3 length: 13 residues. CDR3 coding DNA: TGCGCCAGCAGCTTGGCAGGGTACGGCGAGCAGTACTTC. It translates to CASSLAGYGEQYF. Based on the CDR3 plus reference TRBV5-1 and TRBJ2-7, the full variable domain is KAGVTQTPRYLIKTRGQQVTLSCSPISGHRSVSWYQQTPGQGLQFLFEYFSETQRNKGNFPGRFSGRQFSNSRSEMNVSTLELGDSALYLCASSLAGYGEQYFGPGTRLTVT.

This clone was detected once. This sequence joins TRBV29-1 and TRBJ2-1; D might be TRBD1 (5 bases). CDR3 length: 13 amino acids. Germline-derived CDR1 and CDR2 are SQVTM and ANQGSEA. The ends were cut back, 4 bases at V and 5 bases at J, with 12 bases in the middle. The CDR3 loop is CSVAGRRDNEQFF. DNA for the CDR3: TGCAGCGTTGCAGGGCGGCGAGACAATGAGCAGTTCTTC.

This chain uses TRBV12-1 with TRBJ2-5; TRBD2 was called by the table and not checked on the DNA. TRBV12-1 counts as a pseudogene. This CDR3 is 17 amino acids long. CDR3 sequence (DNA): TGTGCCAGCAGCTTTCCGTCGACTAGCGGGGACCAAGAGACCCAGTACTTC. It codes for CASSFPSTSGDQETQYF.

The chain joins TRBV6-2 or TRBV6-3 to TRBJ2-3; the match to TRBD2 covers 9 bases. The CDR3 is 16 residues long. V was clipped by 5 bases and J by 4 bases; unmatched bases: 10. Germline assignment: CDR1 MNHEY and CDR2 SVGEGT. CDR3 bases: TGTGCCAGCAGTGCTACAGCGGGAGGTGGTGCAGATACGCAGTATTTT. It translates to CASSATAGGGADTQYF.

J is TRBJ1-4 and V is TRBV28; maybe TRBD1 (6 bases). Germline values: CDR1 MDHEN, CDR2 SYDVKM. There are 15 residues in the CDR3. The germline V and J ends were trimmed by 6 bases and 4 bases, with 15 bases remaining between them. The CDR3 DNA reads TGTGCCAGCAGCGTCATTGACAGGCGTAATGAAAAACTGTTTTTT. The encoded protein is CASSVIDRRNEKLFF.

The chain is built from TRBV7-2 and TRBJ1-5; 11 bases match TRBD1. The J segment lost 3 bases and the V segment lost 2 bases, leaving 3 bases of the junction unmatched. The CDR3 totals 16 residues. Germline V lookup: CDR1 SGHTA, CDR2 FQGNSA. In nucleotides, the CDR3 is TGTGCCAGCAGCTTATCGGACAGGGGGCACAATCAGCCCCAGCATTTT. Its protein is CASSLSDRGHNQPQHF.

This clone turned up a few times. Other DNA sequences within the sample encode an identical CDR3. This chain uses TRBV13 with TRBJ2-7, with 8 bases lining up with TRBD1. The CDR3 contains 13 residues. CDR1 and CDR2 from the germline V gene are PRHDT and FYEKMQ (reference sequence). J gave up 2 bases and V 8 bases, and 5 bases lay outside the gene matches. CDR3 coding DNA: TGTGCCAGCTTGGGACAGGACGCCTACGAGCAGTACTTC. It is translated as CASLGQDAYEQYF.

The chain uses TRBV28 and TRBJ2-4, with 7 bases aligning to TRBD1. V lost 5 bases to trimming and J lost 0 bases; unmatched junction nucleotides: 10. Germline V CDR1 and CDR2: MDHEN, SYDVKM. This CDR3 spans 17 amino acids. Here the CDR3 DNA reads TGTGCCAGCAGTCTCCCACAGGGGCCCTTAGCCAAAAACATTCAGTACTTC. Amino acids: CASSLPQGPLAKNIQYF.

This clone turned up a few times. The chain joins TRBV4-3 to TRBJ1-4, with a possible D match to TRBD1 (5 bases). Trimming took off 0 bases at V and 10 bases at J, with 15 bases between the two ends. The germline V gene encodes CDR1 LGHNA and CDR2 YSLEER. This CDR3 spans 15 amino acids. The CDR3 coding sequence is TGCGCCAGCAGCCAAGACGACAGCGAGGTTGGAAAACTGTTTTTT. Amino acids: CASSQDDSEVGKLFF.

This CDR3 is CASSITGTGGPPNTEAFF. CDR3 sequence (DNA): TGTGCCAGTAGTATAACGGGGACAGGGGGCCCTCCAAACACTGAAGCTTTCTTT. The genes are TRBV19 and TRBJ1-1, with 12 bases lining up with TRBD1. The CDR3 has 18 amino acids. The V and J ends lost 2 bases and 2 bases, in that order; junction bases with no gene match: 9. Germline CDR1 reads LNHDA; CDR2 reads SQIVND (reference sequence).

This CDR3 reads CASSVGGEGYYGYTF. In nucleotides, the CDR3 is TGTGCCAGCAGCGTAGGTGGGGAGGGGTACTATGGCTACACCTTC. The chain combines TRBV9 with TRBJ1-2; the D gene is possibly TRBD1 (5 bases). The CDR3 has 15 amino acids. The ends were cut back, 0 bases at V and 3 bases at J, with 12 bases in the middle. The germline V gene has CDR1 SGDLS and CDR2 YYNGEE.

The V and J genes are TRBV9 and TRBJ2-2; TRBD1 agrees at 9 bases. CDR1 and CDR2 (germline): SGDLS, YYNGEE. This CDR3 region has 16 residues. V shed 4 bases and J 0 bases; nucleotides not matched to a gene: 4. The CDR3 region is CASSIGQGSNTGELFF. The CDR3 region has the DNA TGTGCCAGCAGCATCGGACAGGGGTCGAACACCGGGGAGCTGTTTTTT.

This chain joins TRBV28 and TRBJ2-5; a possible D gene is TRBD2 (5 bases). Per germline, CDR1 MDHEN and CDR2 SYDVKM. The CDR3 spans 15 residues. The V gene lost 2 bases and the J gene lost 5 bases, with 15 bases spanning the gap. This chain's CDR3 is CASSLQWVPGETQYF. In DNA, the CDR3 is TGTGCCAGCAGTTTACAATGGGTCCCGGGGGAGACCCAGTACTTC.

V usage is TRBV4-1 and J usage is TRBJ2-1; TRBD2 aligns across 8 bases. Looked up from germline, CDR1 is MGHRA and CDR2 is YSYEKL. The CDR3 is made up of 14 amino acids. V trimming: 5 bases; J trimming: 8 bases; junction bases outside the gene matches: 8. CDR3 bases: TGCGCCAGCAGCTCAGGGACTAGGCGGGATGAGCAGTTCTTC. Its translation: CASSSGTRRDEQFF.

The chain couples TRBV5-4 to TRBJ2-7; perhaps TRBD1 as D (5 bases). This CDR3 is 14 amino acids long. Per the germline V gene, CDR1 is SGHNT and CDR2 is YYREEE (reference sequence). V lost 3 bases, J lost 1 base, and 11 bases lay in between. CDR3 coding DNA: TGTGCCAGCAGCTCGGACATACTATCCTACGAGCAGTACTTC. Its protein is CASSSDILSYEQYF.

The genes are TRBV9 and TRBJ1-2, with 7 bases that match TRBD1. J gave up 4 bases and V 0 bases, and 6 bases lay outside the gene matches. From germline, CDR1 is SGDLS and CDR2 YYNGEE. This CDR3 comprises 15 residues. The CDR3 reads CASSVGAGGTYGYTF. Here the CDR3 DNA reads TGTGCCAGCAGCGTAGGGGCAGGGGGTACCTATGGCTACACCTTC.

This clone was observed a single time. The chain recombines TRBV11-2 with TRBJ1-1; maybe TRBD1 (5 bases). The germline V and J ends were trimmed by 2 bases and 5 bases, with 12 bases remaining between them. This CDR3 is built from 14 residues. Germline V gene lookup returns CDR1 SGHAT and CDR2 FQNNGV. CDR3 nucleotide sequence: TGTGCCAGCAGCTTATCATGGGGGGGGACTGAAGCTTTCTTT. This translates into CASSLSWGGTEAFF.

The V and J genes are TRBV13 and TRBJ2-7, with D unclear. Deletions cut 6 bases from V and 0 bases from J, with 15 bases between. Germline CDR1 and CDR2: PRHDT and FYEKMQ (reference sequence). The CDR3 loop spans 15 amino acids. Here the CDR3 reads CASRSLGSDSYEQYF. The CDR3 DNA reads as TGTGCCAGCAGGTCCCTTGGCTCTGACTCCTACGAGCAGTACTTC.

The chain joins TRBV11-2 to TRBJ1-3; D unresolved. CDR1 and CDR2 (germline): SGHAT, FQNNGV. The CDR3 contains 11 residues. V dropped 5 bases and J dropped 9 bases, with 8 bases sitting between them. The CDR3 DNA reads TGTGCCAGCAGCCCTGGTAGCACCATATATTTT. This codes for CASSPGSTIYF.

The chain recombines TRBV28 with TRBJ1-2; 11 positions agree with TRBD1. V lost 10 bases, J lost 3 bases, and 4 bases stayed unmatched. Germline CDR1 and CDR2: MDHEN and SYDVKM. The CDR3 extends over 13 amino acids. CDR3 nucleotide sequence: TGTGCCATTGGACAGGGGGCTTACTATGGCTACACCTTC. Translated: CAIGQGAYYGYTF.

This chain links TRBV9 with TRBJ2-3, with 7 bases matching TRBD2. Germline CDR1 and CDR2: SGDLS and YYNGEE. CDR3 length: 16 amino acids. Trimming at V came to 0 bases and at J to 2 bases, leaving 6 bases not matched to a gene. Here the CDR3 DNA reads TGTGCCAGCAGCGTAGTCGCTAGCGGATACACAGATACGCAGTATTTT. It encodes CASSVVASGYTDTQYF.

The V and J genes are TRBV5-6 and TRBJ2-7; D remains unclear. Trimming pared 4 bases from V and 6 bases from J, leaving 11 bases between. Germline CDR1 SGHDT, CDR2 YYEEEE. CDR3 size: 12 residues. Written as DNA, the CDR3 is TGTGCCAGCAGCGCTACGTTATTCGAGCAGTACTTC. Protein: CASSATLFEQYF.

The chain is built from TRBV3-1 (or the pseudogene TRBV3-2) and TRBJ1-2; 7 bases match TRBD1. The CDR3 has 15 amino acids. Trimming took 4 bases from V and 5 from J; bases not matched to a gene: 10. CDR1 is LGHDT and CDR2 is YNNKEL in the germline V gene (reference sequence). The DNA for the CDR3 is TGTGCCAGCAGCCTTTCCGGGACAGTCAGTTATGGCTACACCTTC. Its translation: CASSLSGTVSYGYTF.

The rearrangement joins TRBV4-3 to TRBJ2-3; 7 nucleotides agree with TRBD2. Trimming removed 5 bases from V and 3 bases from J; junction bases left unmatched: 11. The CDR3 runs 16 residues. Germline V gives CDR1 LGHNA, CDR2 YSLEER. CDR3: CASSLRRGSGTDTQYF. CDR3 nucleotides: TGCGCCAGCAGCTTAAGGCGGGGGAGCGGGACAGATACGCAGTATTTT.

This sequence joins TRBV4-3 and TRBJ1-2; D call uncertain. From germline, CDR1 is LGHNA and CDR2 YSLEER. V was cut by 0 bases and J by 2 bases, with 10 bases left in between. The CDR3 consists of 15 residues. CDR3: CASSQDAGINYGYTF. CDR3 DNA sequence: TGCGCCAGCAGCCAAGATGCGGGAATCAACTATGGCTACACCTTC.

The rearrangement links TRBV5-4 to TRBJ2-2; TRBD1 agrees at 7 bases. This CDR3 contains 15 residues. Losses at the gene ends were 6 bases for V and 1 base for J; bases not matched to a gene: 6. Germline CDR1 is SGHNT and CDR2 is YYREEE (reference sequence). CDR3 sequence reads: CASTLRTGNTGELFF. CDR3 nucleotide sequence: TGTGCCAGCACCCTACGGACAGGGAACACCGGGGAGCTGTTTTTT.

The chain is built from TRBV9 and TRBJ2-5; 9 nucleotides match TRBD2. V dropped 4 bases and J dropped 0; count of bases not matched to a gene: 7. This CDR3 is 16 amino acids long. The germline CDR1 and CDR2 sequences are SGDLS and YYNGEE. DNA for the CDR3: TGTGCCAGCAGCTTCGGACTAGCGAGAGACCAAGAGACCCAGTACTTC. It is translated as CASSFGLARDQETQYF.